This TCR beta chain comes out of a study of technical replicates of blood from a few donors. About this clone itself: Germline and junction disagree at one end, which may indicate a read error.

The CDR3 runs 14 residues. Germline CDR1 is SGHRS and CDR2 is YFSETQ. Data came from immunoSEQ multiplex PCR; TCRdb stores just in-frame clones and leaves some out. The sample yields 68,000 or so clones, roughly 90% seen once. The chain has TRBV5-1 and TRBJ2-7; TRBD1 agrees at 7 bases. This receptor was obtained from a human donor in good health. Some clones in this sample may be carry-over from other donors' samples. What was sequenced was PBMCs. The CDR3 loop is CASSLGDSTYGQYF. The CDR3 DNA sequence: TGCGCCAGCAGCTTGGGGGACAGCACCTACGGGCAGTACTTC.